This passage covers 24 T cell receptor beta chains from one sample sequenced in a study of T cells after yellow fever vaccination. Each CDR3 protein gets one entry after TCRdb re-called the 5' RACE reads with MiXCR. The sample lists fewer than 150,000 distinct CDR3 sequences, roughly 8.2% seen once, with 0.73% in the top ten. The sample here was CD4+ T cells sorted from PBMCs, taken 5 days after the yellow fever booster vaccination. Receptors originate from a man between 25 and 39 years old who received the YFV17D yellow fever vaccine.

This clonotype was counted many times. Here the CDR3 reads CASSLLTDEKLFF. Written as DNA, the CDR3 is TGCGCCAGCAGCTTGTTGACAGATGAAAAACTGTTTTTT. The chain recombines TRBV5-1 with TRBJ1-4, with D tentatively TRBD1 (5 bases). Germline V CDR1 and CDR2: SGHRS, YFSETQ. V was trimmed by 1 base and J by 6 bases, leaving 7 bases between them. The CDR3 covers 13 residues.

This clonotype was recorded a few times. The rearrangement uses TRBV7-2 and TRBJ2-2; weak D call: TRBD2 (6 bases). Trimming took off 5 bases at V and 5 bases at J, with 12 bases between the two ends. This CDR3 is built from 14 residues. The V gene's germline CDR1 is SGHTA and CDR2 FQGNSA. CDR3 sequence: CASSRDWGTGELFF. The CDR3 DNA sequence: TGTGCCAGCAGCCGGGACTGGGGGACCGGGGAGCTGTTTTTT.

V is TRBV19 and J is TRBJ2-7; 10 positions agree with TRBD2. Germline-derived CDR1 and CDR2 are LNHDA and SQIVND (reference sequence). This CDR3 has 16 residues. The V gene end was trimmed by 7 bases and the J gene end by 5 bases; junction bases not matched to a gene: 14. This CDR3 is CASTPRPSGSRNEQYF. In DNA, the CDR3 is TGTGCCAGTACCCCTAGGCCTAGCGGGAGCAGGAACGAGCAGTACTTC.

Ten or more counts support this clonotype. The chain employs TRBV27 and TRBJ2-1, with unresolved D. There are 11 residues in the CDR3. Germline CDR1 is MNHEY and CDR2 is SMNVEV (reference sequence). V was shortened by 7 bases and J by 10 bases, with 11 bases between the two germline ends. CDR3 DNA: TGTGCCAGCACCACTTTTGGGGAGCAGTTCTTC. Encoded protein: CASTTFGEQFF.

Only a few counts were recorded for this clonotype. The CDR3 region has the DNA TGTGCCAGCAGCTCGGGGGGGAGAGTAAATGAGCAGTTCTTC. Protein product: CASSSGGRVNEQFF. V and J are TRBV7-3 and TRBJ2-1; 8 nucleotides line up with TRBD2. This CDR3 has 14 amino acids. Trimming removed 4 bases from V and 7 bases from J; junction bases left unmatched: 6. CDR1 is SGHTA, CDR2 FQGTGA, per germline.

There are many counts of this clonotype. The chain carries TRBV6-5 and TRBJ2-3; maybe TRBD2 (5 bases). V dropped 2 bases and J dropped 0 bases, with 6 bases sitting between them. Germline CDR1 reads MNHEY; CDR2 reads SVGAGI. The CDR3 loop spans 14 amino acids. CDR3: CASSYRESTDTQYF. The CDR3 coding sequence is TGTGCCAGCAGTTACAGGGAGAGCACAGATACGCAGTATTTT.

The V call is TRBV28, the J call TRBJ2-7; the match to TRBD1 covers 10 bases. Trimming at V came to 8 bases and at J to 3 bases, leaving 7 bases not matched to a gene. Germline CDR1 reads MDHEN; CDR2 reads SYDVKM. CDR3 length: 14 residues. The CDR3 here is CASHTGTGVYEQYF. CDR3 DNA: TGTGCCAGCCATACCGGGACAGGGGTCTACGAGCAGTACTTC.

This clonotype was observed at least ten times. V gene TRBV5-4 combines with J gene TRBJ2-1; 14 bases are a match to TRBD2. Germline assignment: CDR1 SGHNT and CDR2 YYREEE (reference sequence). J gave up 8 bases and V 4 bases, and 5 bases lay outside the gene matches. The CDR3 is made up of 15 amino acids. The CDR3 here is CASSQGTSGSHEQFF. In nucleotides, the CDR3 is TGTGCCAGCAGCCAAGGGACTAGCGGGAGTCATGAGCAGTTCTTC.

This clonotype has a count of ten or more. The chain recombines TRBV7-9 with TRBJ2-1; D is undetermined. V lost 5 bases, J lost 0 bases, and 14 bases lay in between. Germline CDR1 reads SEHNR; CDR2 reads FQNEAQ (reference sequence). This CDR3 is built from 16 residues. Here the CDR3 DNA reads TGTGCCAGCAGCCAGCCCATTTCAAGCTCCTACAATGAGCAGTTCTTC. Translated: CASSQPISSSYNEQFF.

This clonotype was seen ten or more times. This sequence joins TRBV7-9 and TRBJ2-1; 9 positions agree with TRBD1. Germline values: CDR1 SEHNR, CDR2 FQNEAQ (reference sequence). The V segment lost 8 bases and the J segment 4 bases; nucleotides outside the gene matches: 9. CDR3 length: 15 amino acids. The CDR3 nucleotides read TGTGCCAGCTGTTTAGGGGACAGGGTATACAATGAGCAGTTCTTC. Translation: CASCLGDRVYNEQFF. Looking up the rest from reference TRBV7-9 and TRBJ2-1 gives the full variable domain: DTGVSQNPRHKITKRGQNVTFRCDPISEHNRLYWYRQTLGQGPEFLTYFQNEAQLEKSRLLSDRFSAERPKGSFSTLEIQRTEQGDSAMYLCASCLGDRVYNEQFFGPGTRLTVL.

Ten or more counts support this clonotype. In DNA, the CDR3 is TGTGCCAGCGGAAAACAGTCTCAGAGCGAAAAACTGTTTTTT. Its translation: CASGKQSQSEKLFF. The rearrangement uses TRBV7-9 and TRBJ1-4, with D unclear. The CDR3 covers 14 residues. V was trimmed by 8 bases and J by 8 bases, leaving 18 bases between them. Germline V gene sequence: CDR1 SEHNR, CDR2 FQNEAQ (reference sequence).

This clonotype was detected many times. The J gene is TRBJ1-4, the V gene TRBV5-5; D not certain. Germline-derived CDR1 and CDR2 are SGHKS and YYEKEE (reference sequence). The V end lost 4 bases, the J end lost 0 bases, and 10 bases lay between the germline ends. The CDR3 has 15 residues. Here the CDR3 DNA reads TGTGCCAGCAGCCCTGCCCCAACAACTAATGAAAAACTGTTTTTT. The encoded protein is CASSPAPTTNEKLFF.

In its sample, this clonotype was seen many times. The chain has TRBV5-1 and TRBJ2-3, with D possibly being TRBD1 (6 bases). CDR1 is SGHRS and CDR2 is YFSETQ in the germline V gene. Trimming shortened V by 4 bases and J by 0 bases, and 18 bases separated the two germline ends. The CDR3 length is 17 residues. The CDR3 DNA sequence: TGCGCCAGCAGCCTACCGCGTGGGGGCTCTAGCACAGATACGCAGTATTTT. This encodes CASSLPRGGSSTDTQYF.

This clonotype was seen repeatedly, ten times or more. This chain joins TRBV11-1 and TRBJ2-2, with 12 bases aligning to TRBD2. Per germline, CDR1 SGHAT and CDR2 FQDESV (reference sequence). The CDR3 contains 20 residues. V was pared by 3 bases and J by 2 bases, with 13 bases of the junction left unmatched. The CDR3 protein is CASSLTGTSGFWINTGELFF. The CDR3 bases are TGTGCCAGCAGCTTGACCGGGACTAGCGGGTTCTGGATCAACACCGGGGAGCTGTTTTTT.

This clonotype has a handful of counts. The rearrangement uses TRBV5-1 and TRBJ2-1; 14 positions match TRBD2. CDR3 length equals 17 residues. Trimming cost V 6 bases and J 6 bases; bases outside gene matches: 11. The germline V gene has CDR1 SGHRS and CDR2 YFSETQ. The CDR3 sequence: CASTSSPGLAGGNEQFF. CDR3 sequence (DNA): TGCGCCAGCACCTCTTCCCCCGGACTAGCGGGAGGCAATGAGCAGTTCTTC.

Ten or more counts support this clonotype. This rearrangement joins TRBV3-1 to TRBJ2-3; 12 nucleotides agree with TRBD2. CDR3 length equals 16 residues. The V gene end was trimmed by 3 bases and the J gene end by 6 bases; junction bases not matched to a gene: 7. Germline values: CDR1 LGHDT, CDR2 YNNKEL (reference sequence). The DNA for the CDR3 is TGTGCCAGCAGCCAGTCTAGCGGGAGGGCCGGTGATACGCAGTATTTT. This translates into CASSQSSGRAGDTQYF.

This clonotype was counted a few times. The chain employs TRBV7-2 and TRBJ1-2; D not resolved. Germline V CDR1 and CDR2: SGHTA, FQGNSA. Trimming shortened V by 5 bases and J by 0 bases, and 10 bases separated the two germline ends. The CDR3 is 14 amino acids. In DNA form, the CDR3 reads TGTGCCAGCAGCCAGGACGGAGCTAACTATGGCTACACCTTC. This encodes CASSQDGANYGYTF.

As concerns this clonotype: This could be a read error, since a much larger clone is one nucleotide away. V gene TRBV5-1 combines with J gene TRBJ2-1, with TRBD2 identical over 10 bases. From germline, CDR1 is SGHRS and CDR2 YFSETQ. The CDR3 loop spans 16 amino acids. The CDR3 nucleotides are TGCGTCAGCAGCTTGGGAGCTAGCGGGAGAATCTATGAGCAGTTCTTC. It yields the protein CVSSLGASGRIYEQFF.

At least ten counts were recorded for this clonotype. The chain is built from TRBV5-1 and TRBJ2-1, with 10 bases that match TRBD2. In germline, CDR1 is SGHRS, CDR2 YFSETQ. The CDR3 has 16 amino acids. V lost 0 bases to trimming and J lost 3 bases; unmatched junction nucleotides: 3. CDR3 bases: TGCGCCAGCAGCTTGGGGTCTAGCGGGAGCTACAATGAGCAGTTCTTC. Translating gives CASSLGSSGSYNEQFF.

Points on this clonotype: Since a much larger clone is just one base distant, this may be a read error. This chain connects TRBV7-8 to TRBJ2-3; D may be TRBD1 (6 bases). The CDR3 runs to 14 residues. Germline CDR1 is SGHVS and CDR2 is FQNEAQ. V was trimmed by 3 bases and J by 5 bases, leaving 12 bases between them. For the CDR3, the DNA is TGTGCCAGCAGCTTCGACAGGAGTGAAGATACGCAGTATTTT. Its protein is CASSFDRSEDTQYF. Full variable domain (outside the CDR3, taken from reference TRBV7-8 and TRBJ2-3): GAGVSQSPRYKVAKRGQDVALRCDPISGHVSLFWYQQALGQGPEFLTYFQNEAQLDKSGLPSDRFFAERPEGSVSTLKIQRTQQEDSAVYLCASSFDRSEDTQYFGPGTRLTVL.

This clonotype was found many times. The J gene is TRBJ2-5, the V gene TRBV20-1, with D possibly matching TRBD1 (6 bases). From germline, CDR1 is DFQATT and CDR2 SNEGSKA (reference sequence). This CDR3 comprises 12 residues. The ends were cut back, 6 bases at V and 0 bases at J, with 8 bases in the middle. Here the CDR3 reads CSATGNQETQYF. In nucleotides, the CDR3 is TGCAGTGCAACAGGGAACCAAGAGACCCAGTACTTC.

This clonotype appeared many times. The chain is built from TRBV11-2 and TRBJ2-3; D is uncertain. The CDR3 has 15 amino acids. Per germline, CDR1 SGHAT and CDR2 FQNNGV. V lost 2 bases, J lost 6 bases, and 15 bases lay in between. The CDR3 sequence is CASSLQVASRDTQYF. The CDR3 nucleotides read TGTGCCAGCAGCTTACAGGTGGCTTCGAGGGATACGCAGTATTTT.

This clonotype was recorded many times. This chain joins TRBV12-3 or TRBV12-4 and TRBJ1-2; 10 bases map to TRBD1. V was clipped by 6 bases and J by 2 bases; unmatched bases: 6. The length of the CDR3 is 15 residues. CDR3 sequence: CASREGTGENYGYTF. The CDR3 nucleotides read TGTGCCAGCAGAGAAGGGACAGGGGAAAACTATGGCTACACCTTC.

This clonotype was counted only a few times. The chain combines TRBV7-2 with TRBJ2-3; maybe TRBD2 (5 bases). This CDR3 spans 13 amino acids. Looked up from germline, CDR1 is SGHTA and CDR2 is FQGNSA. V lost 4 bases to trimming and J lost 6 bases, with 11 bases between them. CDR3 protein: CASSSQLADTQYF. Here the CDR3 DNA reads TGTGCCAGCAGCTCCCAATTAGCGGATACGCAGTATTTT. The entire variable domain, with the rest obtained from reference TRBV7-2 and TRBJ2-3, is as follows: GAGVSQSPSNKVTEKGKDVELRCDPISGHTALYWYRQSLGQGLEFLIYFQGNSAPDKSGLPSDRFSAERTGGSVSTLTIQRTQQEDSAVYLCASSSQLADTQYFGPGTRLTVL.